This T cell receptor (beta chain) was obtained from a study of T cells after yellow fever vaccination. The wider study: In the case of low-cell-number fractions, SMART-Seq v4 Ultra Low Input was used for preparation.

TCRdb reprocessed the 5' RACE reads with MiXCR, giving one entry per CDR3 protein. Counted here are approximately 240,000 distinct CDR3 sequences, approximately 3.6% occurring once; the ten biggest clones make up about 19%. General study results and limits: Reappearance after the booster was seen for most primary-vaccination clones, at 95% to 97% CD4 and roughly 90% CD8.

Germline lookup yields CDR1 SGHTA and CDR2 FQGNSA. The CDR3 totals 13 residues. With 3 bases removed from V and 2 bases from J, the gap between germline ends came to 8 bases. This clonotype was observed many times. What it binds is not known. The chain uses TRBV7-2 and TRBJ2-7; maybe TRBD2 (5 bases). The material was PBMCs, obtained 15 days after the yellow fever booster vaccination. This sequence was found in a man aged 18-30 years who received the YFV17D yellow fever vaccine. The CDR3 protein is CASSFELAYEQYF. The DNA of the CDR3 is TGTGCCAGCAGCTTTGAACTAGCCTACGAGCAGTACTTC.